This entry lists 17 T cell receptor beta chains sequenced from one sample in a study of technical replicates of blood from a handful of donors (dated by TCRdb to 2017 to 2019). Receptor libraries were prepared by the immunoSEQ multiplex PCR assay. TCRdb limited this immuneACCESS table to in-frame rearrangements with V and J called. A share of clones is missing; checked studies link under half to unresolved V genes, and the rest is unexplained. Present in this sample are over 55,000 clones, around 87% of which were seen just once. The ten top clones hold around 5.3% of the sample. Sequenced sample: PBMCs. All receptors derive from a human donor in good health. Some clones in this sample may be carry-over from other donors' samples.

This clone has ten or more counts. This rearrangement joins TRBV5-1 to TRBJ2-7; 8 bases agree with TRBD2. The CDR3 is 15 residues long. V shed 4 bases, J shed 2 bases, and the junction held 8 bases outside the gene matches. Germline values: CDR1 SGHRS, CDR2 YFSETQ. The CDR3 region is CASSPGTSGTYEQYF. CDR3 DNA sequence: TGCGCCAGCAGCCCGGGAACTAGCGGTACCTACGAGCAGTACTTC.

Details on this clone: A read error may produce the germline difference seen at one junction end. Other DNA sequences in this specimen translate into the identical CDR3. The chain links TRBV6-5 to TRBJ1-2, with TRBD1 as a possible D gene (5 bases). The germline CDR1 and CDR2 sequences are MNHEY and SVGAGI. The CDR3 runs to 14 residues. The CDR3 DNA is TGTGCCAGCAGTTCAGGGTGGGGTAAGAATGGCTATACCTTC. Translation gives CASSSGWGKNGYTF.

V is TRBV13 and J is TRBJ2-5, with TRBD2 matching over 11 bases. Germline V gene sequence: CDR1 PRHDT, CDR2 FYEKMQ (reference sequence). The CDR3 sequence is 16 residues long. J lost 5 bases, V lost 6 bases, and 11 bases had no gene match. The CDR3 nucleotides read TGTGCCAGCAGGCTCACTAGCGGGAGTTGGGGGGAGACCCAGTACTTC. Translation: CASRLTSGSWGETQYF.

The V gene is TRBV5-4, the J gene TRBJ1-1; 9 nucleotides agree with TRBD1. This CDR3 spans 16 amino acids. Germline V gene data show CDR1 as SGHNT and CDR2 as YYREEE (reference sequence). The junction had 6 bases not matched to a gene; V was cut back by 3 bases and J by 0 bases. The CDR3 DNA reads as TGTGCCAGCAGCTCCCGGACAGGGGCCTTGAACACTGAAGCTTTCTTT. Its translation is CASSSRTGALNTEAFF. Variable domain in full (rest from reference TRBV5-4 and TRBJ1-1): ETGVTQSPTHLIKTRGQQVTLRCSSQSGHNTVSWYQQALGQGPQFIFQYYREEENGRGNFPPRFSGLQFPNYSSELNVNALELDDSALYLCASSSRTGALNTEAFFGQGTRLTVV.

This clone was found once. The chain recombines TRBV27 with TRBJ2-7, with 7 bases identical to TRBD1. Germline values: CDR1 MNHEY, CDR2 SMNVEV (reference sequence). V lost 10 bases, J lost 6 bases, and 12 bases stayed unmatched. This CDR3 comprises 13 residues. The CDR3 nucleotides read TGTGCCACCGCTGACAGGGTGATCGGCGAGCAGTACTTC. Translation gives CATADRVIGEQYF.

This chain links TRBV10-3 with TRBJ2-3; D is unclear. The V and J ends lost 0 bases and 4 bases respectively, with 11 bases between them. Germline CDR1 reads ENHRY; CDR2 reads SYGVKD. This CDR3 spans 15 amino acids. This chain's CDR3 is CAISESELAADTQYF. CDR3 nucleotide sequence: TGTGCCATCAGTGAGTCGGAATTAGCCGCAGATACGCAGTATTTT.

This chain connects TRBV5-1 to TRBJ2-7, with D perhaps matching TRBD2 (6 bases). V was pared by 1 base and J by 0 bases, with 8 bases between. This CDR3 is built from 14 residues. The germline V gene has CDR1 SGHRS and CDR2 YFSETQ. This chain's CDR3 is CASSLTGASYEQYF. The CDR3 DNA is TGCGCCAGCAGCTTGACGGGAGCCTCCTACGAGCAGTACTTC.

The CDR3 loop is CAWSTAGPPYEQYF. The CDR3 region has the DNA TGTGCCTGGAGTACAGCTGGGCCGCCCTACGAGCAGTACTTC. V is TRBV30 and J is TRBJ2-7; D uncertain. The CDR3 sequence is 14 residues long. The germline gives CDR1 GTSNPN, CDR2 SVGIG (reference sequence). V shed 2 bases and J shed 2 bases, with 13 bases lying between them.

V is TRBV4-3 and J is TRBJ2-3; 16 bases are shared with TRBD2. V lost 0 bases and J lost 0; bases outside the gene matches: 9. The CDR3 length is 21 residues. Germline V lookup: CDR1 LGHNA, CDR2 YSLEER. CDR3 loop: CASSQEVGTSGRVTSTDTQYF. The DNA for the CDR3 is TGCGCCAGCAGCCAAGAAGTCGGGACTAGCGGGAGGGTGACAAGCACAGATACGCAGTATTTT.

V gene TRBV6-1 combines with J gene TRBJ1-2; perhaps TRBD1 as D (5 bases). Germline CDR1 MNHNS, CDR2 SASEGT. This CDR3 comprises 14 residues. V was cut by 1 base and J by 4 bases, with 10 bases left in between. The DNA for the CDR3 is TGTGCCAGCAGTGAAGGTGGGGCCATCTATGGCTACACCTTC. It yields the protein CASSEGGAIYGYTF.

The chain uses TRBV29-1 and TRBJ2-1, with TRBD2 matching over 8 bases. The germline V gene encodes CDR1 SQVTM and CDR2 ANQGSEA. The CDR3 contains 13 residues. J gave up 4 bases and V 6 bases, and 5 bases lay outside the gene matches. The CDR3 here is CSVGGRRYNEQFF. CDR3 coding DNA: TGCAGCGTAGGCGGGAGGAGATACAATGAGCAGTTCTTC.

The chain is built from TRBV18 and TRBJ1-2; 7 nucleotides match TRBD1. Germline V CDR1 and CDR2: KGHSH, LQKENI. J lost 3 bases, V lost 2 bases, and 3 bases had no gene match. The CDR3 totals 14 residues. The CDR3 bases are TGTGCCAGCTCACCAGGGACAGCCTACTATGGCTACACCTTC. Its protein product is CASSPGTAYYGYTF.

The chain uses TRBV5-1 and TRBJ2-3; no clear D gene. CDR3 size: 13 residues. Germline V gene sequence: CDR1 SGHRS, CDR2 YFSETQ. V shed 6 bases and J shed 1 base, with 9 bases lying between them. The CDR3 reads CASTETGTDTQYF. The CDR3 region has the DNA TGCGCCAGCACCGAGACTGGCACAGATACGCAGTATTTT.

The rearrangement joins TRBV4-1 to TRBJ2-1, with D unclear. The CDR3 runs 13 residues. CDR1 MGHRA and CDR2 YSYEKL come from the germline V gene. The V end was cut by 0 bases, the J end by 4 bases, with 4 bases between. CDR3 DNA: TGCGCCAGCAGCCAAGAGAGGTACAATGAGCAGTTCTTC. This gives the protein CASSQERYNEQFF.

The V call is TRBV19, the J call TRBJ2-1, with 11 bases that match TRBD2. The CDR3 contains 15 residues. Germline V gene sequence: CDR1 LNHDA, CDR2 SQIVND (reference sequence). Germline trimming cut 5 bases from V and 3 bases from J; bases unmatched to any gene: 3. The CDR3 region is CASSEGLADYNEQFF. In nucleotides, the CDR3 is TGTGCCAGTAGTGAGGGACTAGCGGACTACAATGAGCAGTTCTTC.

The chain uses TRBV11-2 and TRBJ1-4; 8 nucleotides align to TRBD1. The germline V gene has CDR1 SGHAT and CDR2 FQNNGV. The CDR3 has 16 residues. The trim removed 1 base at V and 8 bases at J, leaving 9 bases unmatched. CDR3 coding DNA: TGTGCCAGCAGCTTAGCCTCGGACAGGGCGAGGGAAAAACTGTTTTTT. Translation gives CASSLASDRAREKLFF.

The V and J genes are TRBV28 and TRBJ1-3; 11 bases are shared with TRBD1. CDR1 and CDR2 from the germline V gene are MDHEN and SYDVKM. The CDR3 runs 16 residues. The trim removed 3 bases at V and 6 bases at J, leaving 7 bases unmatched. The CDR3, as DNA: TGTGCCAGCAGTTTGGGTGGGACAGGGGGACAAAACACCATATATTTT. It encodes CASSLGGTGGQNTIYF. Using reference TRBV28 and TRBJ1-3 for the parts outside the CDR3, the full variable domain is DVKVTQSSRYLVKRTGEKVFLECVQDMDHENMFWYRQDPGLGLRLIYFSYDVKMKEKGDIPEGYSVSREKKERFSLILESASTNQTSMYLCASSLGGTGGQNTIYFGEGSWLTVV.